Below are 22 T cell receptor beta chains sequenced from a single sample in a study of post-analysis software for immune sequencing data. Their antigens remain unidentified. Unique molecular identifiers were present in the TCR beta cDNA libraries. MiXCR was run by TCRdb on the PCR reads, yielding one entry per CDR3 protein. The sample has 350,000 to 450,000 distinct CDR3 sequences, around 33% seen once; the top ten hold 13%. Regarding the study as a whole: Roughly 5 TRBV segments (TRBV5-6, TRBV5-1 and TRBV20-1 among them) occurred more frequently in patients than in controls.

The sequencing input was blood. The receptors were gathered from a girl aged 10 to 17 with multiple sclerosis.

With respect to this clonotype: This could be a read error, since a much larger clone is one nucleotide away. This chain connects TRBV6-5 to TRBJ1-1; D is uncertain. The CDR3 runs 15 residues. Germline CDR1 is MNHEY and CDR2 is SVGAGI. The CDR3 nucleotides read TGTGCCGGCAGTTACCGCGACATCTGGTACACTGAAGCTTTCTTT. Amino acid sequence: CAGSYRDIWYTEAFF.

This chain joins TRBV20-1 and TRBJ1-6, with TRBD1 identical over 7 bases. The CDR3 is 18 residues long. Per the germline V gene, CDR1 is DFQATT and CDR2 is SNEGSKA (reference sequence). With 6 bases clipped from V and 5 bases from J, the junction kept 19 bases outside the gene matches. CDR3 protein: CSARTGRRVGFHNSPLHF. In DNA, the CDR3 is TGCAGTGCACGGACAGGTAGACGCGTAGGGTTCCATAATTCACCCCTCCACTTT.

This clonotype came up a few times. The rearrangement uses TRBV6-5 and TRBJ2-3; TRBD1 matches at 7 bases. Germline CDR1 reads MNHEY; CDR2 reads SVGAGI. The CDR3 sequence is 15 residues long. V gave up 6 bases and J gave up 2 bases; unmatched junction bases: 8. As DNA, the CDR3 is TGTGCCAGCAGCTTACACAGGGGTTCCACAGATACGCAGTATTTT. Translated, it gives CASSLHRGSTDTQYF.

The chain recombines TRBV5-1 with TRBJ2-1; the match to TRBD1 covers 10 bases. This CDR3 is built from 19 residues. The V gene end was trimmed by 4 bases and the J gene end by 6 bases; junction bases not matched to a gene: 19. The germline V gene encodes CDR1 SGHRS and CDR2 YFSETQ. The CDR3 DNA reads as TGCGCCAGCAGCCACGTCAGGAGGGACAGGGGAGAAGGTGGCAATGAGCAGTTCTTC. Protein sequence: CASSHVRRDRGEGGNEQFF.

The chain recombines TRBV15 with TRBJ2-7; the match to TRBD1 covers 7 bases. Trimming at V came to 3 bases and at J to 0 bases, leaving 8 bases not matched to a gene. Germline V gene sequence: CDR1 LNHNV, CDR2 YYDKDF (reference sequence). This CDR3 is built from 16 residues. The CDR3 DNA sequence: TGTGCCACCAGCAGGGACCGGGACAGCAGCTCCTACGAGCAGTACTTC. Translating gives CATSRDRDSSSYEQYF.

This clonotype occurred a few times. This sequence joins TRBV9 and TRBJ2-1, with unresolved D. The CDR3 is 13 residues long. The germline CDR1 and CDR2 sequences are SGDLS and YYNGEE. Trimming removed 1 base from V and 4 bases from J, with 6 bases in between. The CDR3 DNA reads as TGTGCCAGCAGCGTAACTGTATACAATGAGCAGTTCTTC. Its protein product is CASSVTVYNEQFF. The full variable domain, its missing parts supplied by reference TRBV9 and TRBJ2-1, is DSGVTQTPKHLITATGQRVTLRCSPRSGDLSVYWYQQSLDQGLQFLIQYYNGEERAKGNILERFSAQQFPDLHSELNLSSLELGDSALYFCASSVTVYNEQFFGPGTRLTVL.

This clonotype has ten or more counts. For the CDR3, the DNA is TGTGCCAGCAGCTCTAATGAGCAGTTCTTC. This sequence encodes CASSSNEQFF. The chain carries TRBV7-9 and TRBJ2-1, with D uncertain. The germline V gene has CDR1 SEHNR and CDR2 FQNEAQ (reference sequence). This CDR3 region has 10 residues. V dropped 4 bases and J dropped 7 bases, with 2 bases sitting between them.

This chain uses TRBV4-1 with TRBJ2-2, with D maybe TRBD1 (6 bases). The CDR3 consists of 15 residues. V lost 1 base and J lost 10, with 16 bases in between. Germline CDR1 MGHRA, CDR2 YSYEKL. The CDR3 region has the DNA TGCGCCAGCAGCCAAGGGCCAGGGGCCTCCGCGGAGCTGTTTTTT. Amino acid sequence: CASSQGPGASAELFF.

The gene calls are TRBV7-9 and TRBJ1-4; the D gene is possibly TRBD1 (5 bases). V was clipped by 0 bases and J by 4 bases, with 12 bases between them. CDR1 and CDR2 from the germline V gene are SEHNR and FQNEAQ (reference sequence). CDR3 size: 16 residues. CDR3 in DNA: TGTGCCAGCAGCTTAGCGGTGGGGCAGTATAATGAAAAACTGTTTTTT. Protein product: CASSLAVGQYNEKLFF. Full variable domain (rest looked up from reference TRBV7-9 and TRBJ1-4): DTGVSQNPRHKITKRGQNVTFRCDPISEHNRLYWYRQTLGQGPEFLTYFQNEAQLEKSRLLSDRFSAERPKGSFSTLEIQRTEQGDSAMYLCASSLAVGQYNEKLFFGSGTQLSVL.

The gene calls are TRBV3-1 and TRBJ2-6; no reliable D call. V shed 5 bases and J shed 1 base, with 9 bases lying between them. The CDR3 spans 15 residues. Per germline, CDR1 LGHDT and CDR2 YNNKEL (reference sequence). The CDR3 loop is CASSSYSSGANVLTF. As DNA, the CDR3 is TGTGCCAGCAGCTCCTACTCTTCTGGGGCCAACGTCCTGACTTTC. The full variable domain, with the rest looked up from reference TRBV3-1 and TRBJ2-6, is DTAVSQTPKYLVTQMGNDKSIKCEQNLGHDTMYWYKQDSKKFLKIMFSYNNKELIINETVPNRFSPKSPDKAHLNLHINSLELGDSAVYFCASSSYSSGANVLTFGAGSRLTVL.

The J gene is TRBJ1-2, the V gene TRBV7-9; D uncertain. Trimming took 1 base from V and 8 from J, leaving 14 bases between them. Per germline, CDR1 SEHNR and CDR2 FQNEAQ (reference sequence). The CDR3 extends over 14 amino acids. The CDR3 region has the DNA TGTGCCAGCAGCTTAGAGTTGGGCGTGGGCGGCTACACCTTC. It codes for CASSLELGVGGYTF.

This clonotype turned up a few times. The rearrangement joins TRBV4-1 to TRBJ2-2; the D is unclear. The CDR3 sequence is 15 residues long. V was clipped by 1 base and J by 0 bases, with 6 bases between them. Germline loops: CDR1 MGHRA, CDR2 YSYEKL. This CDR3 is CASSQGPANTGELFF. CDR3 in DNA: TGCGCCAGCAGCCAAGGCCCCGCGAACACCGGGGAGCTGTTTTTT.

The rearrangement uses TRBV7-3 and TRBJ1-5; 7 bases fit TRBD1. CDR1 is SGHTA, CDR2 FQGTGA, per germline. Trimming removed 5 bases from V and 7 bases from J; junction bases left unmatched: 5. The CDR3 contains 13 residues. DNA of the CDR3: TGTGCCAGCAGCCCCGACAGGGACCAGCCCCAGCATTTT. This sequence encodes CASSPDRDQPQHF.

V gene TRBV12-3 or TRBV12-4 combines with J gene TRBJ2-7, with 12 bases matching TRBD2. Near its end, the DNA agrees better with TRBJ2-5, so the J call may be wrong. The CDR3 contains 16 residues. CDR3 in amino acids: CASSRDGTSGYATQYF. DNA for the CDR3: TGTGCCAGCAGTAGAGACGGGACTAGCGGGTATGCGACCCAGTACTTC.

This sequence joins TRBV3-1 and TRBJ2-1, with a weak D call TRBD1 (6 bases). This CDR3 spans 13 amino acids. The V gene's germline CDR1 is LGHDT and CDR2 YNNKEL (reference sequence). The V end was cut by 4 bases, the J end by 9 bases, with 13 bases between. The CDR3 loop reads CASSLGTRGEQFF. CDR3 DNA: TGTGCCAGCAGCCTTGGGACAAGGGGTGAGCAGTTCTTC.

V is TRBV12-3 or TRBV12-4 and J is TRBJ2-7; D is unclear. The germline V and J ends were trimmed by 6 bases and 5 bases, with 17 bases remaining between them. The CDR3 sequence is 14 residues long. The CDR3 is CASSPSMASDEQYF. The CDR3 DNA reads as TGTGCCAGCAGCCCTAGTATGGCGAGCGACGAGCAGTACTTC.

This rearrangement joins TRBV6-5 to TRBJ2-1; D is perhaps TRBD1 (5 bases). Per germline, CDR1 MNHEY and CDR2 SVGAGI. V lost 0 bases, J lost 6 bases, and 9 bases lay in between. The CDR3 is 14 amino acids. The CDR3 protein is CASSYSVTANEQFF. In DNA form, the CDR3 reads TGTGCCAGCAGTTACTCTGTGACAGCCAATGAGCAGTTCTTC.

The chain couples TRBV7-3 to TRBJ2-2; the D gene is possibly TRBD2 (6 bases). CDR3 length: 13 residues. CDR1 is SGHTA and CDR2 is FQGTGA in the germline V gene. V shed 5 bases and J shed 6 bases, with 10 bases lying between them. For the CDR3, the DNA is TGTGCCAGCAGCCCTCGGGGGTCCGGGGAGCTGTTTTTT. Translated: CASSPRGSGELFF.

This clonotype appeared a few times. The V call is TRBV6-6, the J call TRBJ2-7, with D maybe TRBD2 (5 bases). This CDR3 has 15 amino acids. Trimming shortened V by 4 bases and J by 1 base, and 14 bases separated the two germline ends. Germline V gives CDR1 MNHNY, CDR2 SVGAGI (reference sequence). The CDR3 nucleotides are TGTGCCAGCAGTTCGGACGGGGTGGGTTCCTACGAGCAGTACTTC. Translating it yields CASSSDGVGSYEQYF.

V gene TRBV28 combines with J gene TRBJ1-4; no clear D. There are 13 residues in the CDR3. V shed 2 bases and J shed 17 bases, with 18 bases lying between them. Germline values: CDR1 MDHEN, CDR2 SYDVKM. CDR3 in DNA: TGTGCCAGCAGTTTAGGCGATACTAAAGGACCCTTTTTT. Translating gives CASSLGDTKGPFF.

As DNA, the CDR3 is TGTGCCAGCAGCAACCGGAGGGGGCTAGAGACCCAGTACTTC. The encoded protein is CASSNRRGLETQYF. The rearrangement uses TRBV5-6 and TRBJ2-5, with a possible D match to TRBD1 (7 bases). This CDR3 contains 14 residues. Germline V CDR1 and CDR2: SGHDT, YYEEEE. V lost 4 bases, J lost 4 bases, and 14 bases lay in between.

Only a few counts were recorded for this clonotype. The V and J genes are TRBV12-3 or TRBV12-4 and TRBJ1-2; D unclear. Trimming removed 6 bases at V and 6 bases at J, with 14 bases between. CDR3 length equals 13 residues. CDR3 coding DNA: TGTGCCAGCAGCCTTTCCCACGGGGATGGCTACACCTTC. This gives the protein CASSLSHGDGYTF.